Listed here are 5 T cell receptor beta chains from one sample, sequenced in a study of CD8+CD57+ T cells in acquired aplastic anemia. The template used for profiling TCR beta VDJ and CDR3 was genomic DNA. TCRdb itself ran the reads through MiXCR, one entry per CDR3 protein. The sample lists roughly 80,000 distinct CDR3 sequences; about 70% were seen once. The patients chosen for sequencing had shown expansion of CD8+CD57+ cells (detected by flow cytometry). Sequencing was performed on sorted CD4+, CD8+, or CD8+CD57+ T cells (not recorded which) from PBMCs. These receptors were taken from a human donor with aplastic anemia.

This clonotype has only a few counts. V and J are TRBV20-1 and TRBJ2-1; D ambiguous. This CDR3 is built from 14 residues. V shed 8 bases and J shed 5 bases, with 19 bases lying between them. The V gene's germline CDR1 is DFQATT and CDR2 SNEGSKA (reference sequence). CDR3 nucleotide sequence: TGCAGTATCTCCCGGGCTGGTGACCACAATGAGCAGTTCTTC. It codes for CSISRAGDHNEQFF.

Note on this clonotype: The junction shows a germline mismatch at one end, possibly a read error. The chain is built from TRBV6-1 and TRBJ1-2; tentatively, D is TRBD1 (6 bases). Germline loops: CDR1 MNHNS, CDR2 SASEGT. The CDR3 runs 14 residues. The CDR3 here is CATADSLTNYGYTF. The CDR3 DNA follows: TGTGCCACCGCGGACAGCCTTACTAACTATGGTTACACCTTC.

The gene calls are TRBV20-1 and TRBJ2-7; D not certain. The length of the CDR3 is 12 residues. V was pared by 2 bases and J by 4 bases, with 9 bases between. Germline assignment: CDR1 DFQATT and CDR2 SNEGSKA (reference sequence). For the CDR3, the DNA is TGCAGTGCTAGACCGGTCCATTACGAGCAGTACTTC. Translated, it gives CSARPVHYEQYF.

The genes are TRBV20-1 and TRBJ2-2, with 11 positions matching TRBD2. CDR1 DFQATT and CDR2 SNEGSKA come from the germline V gene (reference sequence). The J segment lost 3 bases and the V segment lost 1 base, leaving 4 bases of the junction unmatched. The CDR3 spans 16 residues. CDR3 residues: CSARASSGGHTGELFF. CDR3 DNA: TGCAGTGCTAGAGCCTCTAGCGGGGGGCACACCGGGGAGCTGTTTTTT.

In its sample, this clonotype was seen many times. The chain couples TRBV12-3 or TRBV12-4 to TRBJ2-6, with D possibly matching TRBD2 (7 bases). There are 15 residues in the CDR3. Trimming shortened V by 3 bases and J by 3 bases, and 9 bases separated the two germline ends. The CDR3 DNA reads TGTGCCAGCAGTTTTAGGGGGGGTGGGGCCAACGTCCTGACTTTC. Translating gives CASSFRGGGANVLTF.